This entry lists 20 T cell receptor beta chains sequenced from one sample in a study of blood T cell repertoires in COVID-19 (dated by TCRdb to 2018 to 2020). The library was built by means of the immunoSEQ multiplex PCR assay. In TCRdb, the immuneACCESS table is reduced to in-frame sequences with V and J assigned. These tables do not hold every clone; where another copy was compared, an unresolved V gene accounts for under half, and the others remain unexplained. Counted in this sample were 50,000 to 70,000 clones; 75% to 95% of them appeared once. 2% to 2.5% of the sample is taken by the ten largest. The source material was peripheral blood. The source of these receptors is a man in his fifties or sixties with acute or convalescent COVID-19.

V usage is TRBV12-3 or TRBV12-4 and J usage is TRBJ2-1, with D possibly being TRBD1 (6 bases). The CDR3 sequence is 13 residues long. V lost 7 bases, J lost 9 bases, and 16 bases lay in between. The CDR3 loop is CASTLVGAGEQFF. The CDR3 nucleotides are TGTGCCAGCACTCTAGTGGGGGCGGGTGAGCAGTTCTTC.

The chain links TRBV5-1 to TRBJ2-4, with 11 bases aligning to TRBD2. Germline V lookup: CDR1 SGHRS, CDR2 YFSETQ. J gave up 3 bases and V 3 bases, and 8 bases lay outside the gene matches. The CDR3 extends over 17 amino acids. CDR3 region: CASSSHTSGSVKNIQYF. CDR3 sequence (DNA): TGCGCCAGCAGCTCCCATACTAGCGGGAGTGTCAAAAACATTCAGTACTTC.

This clone was seen only once. The chain employs TRBV6-5 and TRBJ1-2; D perhaps matches TRBD1 (5 bases). V was pared by 6 bases and J by 4 bases, with 12 bases between. This CDR3 has 13 amino acids. The germline CDR1 and CDR2 sequences are MNHEY and SVGAGI. For the CDR3, the DNA is TGTGCCAGCAGCGACAGCGAGAGCTATGGCTACACCTTC. Residues: CASSDSESYGYTF.

V usage is TRBV15 and J usage is TRBJ1-3, with TRBD1 matching over 9 bases. The CDR3 runs to 16 residues. V was clipped by 1 base and J by 1 base; unmatched bases: 2. Per the germline V gene, CDR1 is LNHNV and CDR2 is YYDKDF (reference sequence). In DNA, the CDR3 is TGTGCCACCAGCAGAGCGGACAGGGGATCTGGAAACACCATATATTTT. Translating it yields CATSRADRGSGNTIYF.

The rearrangement links TRBV6-2 or TRBV6-3 to TRBJ2-5; a weak D match, TRBD1 (6 bases). The CDR3 consists of 14 residues. Germline loops: CDR1 MNHEY, CDR2 SVGEGT. V shed 4 bases and J shed 2 bases, with 11 bases lying between them. CDR3 in amino acids: CASSSMDSQETQYF. The CDR3 coding sequence is TGTGCCAGCAGTTCCATGGACAGTCAAGAGACCCAGTACTTC.

The chain combines TRBV7-8 with TRBJ1-5, with 8 bases fitting TRBD1. Germline-derived CDR1 and CDR2 are SGHVS and FQNEAQ. J gave up 2 bases and V 0 bases, and 3 bases lay outside the gene matches. CDR3 length: 16 amino acids. The CDR3 DNA reads TGTGCCAGCAGCTTAGCGCTGACAGGGGGCAATCAGCCCCAGCATTTT. It is translated as CASSLALTGGNQPQHF.

This clone has just one count. V and J are TRBV28 and TRBJ2-3; D may be TRBD1 (6 bases). Trimming removed 6 bases from V and 8 bases from J, with 24 bases in between. Germline V gene data show CDR1 as MDHEN and CDR2 as SYDVKM. This CDR3 region has 16 residues. This CDR3 is CASRLGAGAPGGTQYF. CDR3 coding DNA: TGTGCCAGCAGGCTGGGGGCAGGGGCCCCCGGTGGTACGCAGTATTTT.

This clone has a single count. This rearrangement joins TRBV28 to TRBJ2-7, with 8 bases that match TRBD1. V was pared by 6 bases and J by 1 base, with 5 bases of the junction left unmatched. Germline lookup yields CDR1 MDHEN and CDR2 SYDVKM. This CDR3 is 14 amino acids long. For the CDR3, the DNA is TGTGCCAGCAGGGATGGGGACAGGTCCTACGAGCAGTACTTC. It is translated as CASRDGDRSYEQYF.

The chain is built from TRBV11-2 and TRBJ1-5; 8 bases map to TRBD1. The V gene end was trimmed by 0 bases and the J gene end by 9 bases; junction bases not matched to a gene: 1. Germline V gene data show CDR1 as SGHAT and CDR2 as FQNNGV. The CDR3 consists of 13 residues. The CDR3 region is CASSLEGTGPQHF. CDR3 nucleotides: TGTGCCAGCAGCTTAGAAGGGACAGGGCCCCAGCATTTT.

V gene TRBV19 combines with J gene TRBJ2-2; possibly TRBD1 for D (5 bases). CDR1 is LNHDA and CDR2 is SQIVND in the germline V gene (reference sequence). This CDR3 has 13 amino acids. Deletions cut 7 bases from V and 1 base from J, with 7 bases between. DNA for the CDR3: TGTGCCAGTAACGACAGGAACACCGGGGAGCTGTTTTTT. Encoded protein: CASNDRNTGELFF.

The chain has TRBV18 and TRBJ1-5; 11 nucleotides agree with TRBD1. The junction had 12 bases not matched to a gene; V was cut back by 6 bases and J by 5 bases. The length of the CDR3 is 17 residues. The germline gives CDR1 KGHSH, CDR2 LQKENI. The CDR3 coding sequence is TGTGCCAGCTCCCCAAGGACAGGGGGCGTTTCTGATCAGCCCCAGCATTTT. It translates to CASSPRTGGVSDQPQHF.

The V call is TRBV20-1, the J call TRBJ2-1; 9 nucleotides agree with TRBD2. Per the germline V gene, CDR1 is DFQATT and CDR2 is SNEGSKA (reference sequence). This CDR3 region has 15 residues. V shed 3 bases, J shed 4 bases, and the junction held 7 bases outside the gene matches. CDR3 loop: CSASELAGLYNEQFF. In DNA, the CDR3 is TGCAGTGCTAGTGAACTAGCGGGCCTATACAATGAGCAGTTCTTC.

There are a few counts of this clone. The J gene is TRBJ2-2, the V gene TRBV9; perhaps TRBD1 as D (6 bases). Trimming cost V 5 bases and J 11 bases, with 16 bases left between them. The CDR3 covers 13 residues. In germline, CDR1 is SGDLS, CDR2 YYNGEE. This CDR3 reads CASSDTGRSELFF. In DNA, the CDR3 is TGTGCCAGCAGTGACACAGGGCGGTCAGAGCTGTTTTTT.

This clone was seen only once. This chain links TRBV2 with TRBJ1-6; D not resolved. The ends were cut back, 4 bases at V and 9 bases at J, with 13 bases in the middle. Per the germline V gene, CDR1 is SNHLY and CDR2 is FYNNEI. The CDR3 covers 14 residues. CDR3 sequence (DNA): TGTGCCAGCAGTGGAAACCGACGGGTTTCACCCCTCCACTTT. It specifies CASSGNRRVSPLHF.

V gene TRBV9 combines with J gene TRBJ1-1; 8 positions agree with TRBD1. Germline V CDR1 and CDR2: SGDLS, YYNGEE. Trimming took 0 bases from V and 8 from J; bases not matched to a gene: 3. This CDR3 region has 13 residues. The CDR3 sequence is CASSVDTGGEAFF. CDR3 bases: TGTGCCAGCAGCGTAGATACAGGGGGAGAAGCTTTCTTT.

V gene TRBV3-1 (or the pseudogene TRBV3-2) combines with J gene TRBJ1-2; D gene unclear. This CDR3 contains 14 residues. Germline V gene lookup returns CDR1 LGHDT and CDR2 YNNKEL (reference sequence). The V end was cut by 1 base, the J end by 5 bases, with 11 bases between. The CDR3 protein is CASSQGAAVYGYTF. CDR3 sequence (DNA): TGTGCCAGCAGCCAAGGGGCCGCCGTGTATGGCTACACCTTC.

This rearrangement joins TRBV28 to TRBJ2-7; TRBD2 matches 11 bases. The CDR3 sequence is 16 residues long. The germline gives CDR1 MDHEN, CDR2 SYDVKM. V was pared by 6 bases and J by 2 bases, with 9 bases of the junction left unmatched. This chain's CDR3 is CASSLTGLAETYEQYF. The DNA for the CDR3 is TGTGCCAGCAGCTTAACGGGACTAGCGGAGACCTACGAGCAGTACTTC.

The chain recombines TRBV9 with TRBJ1-3; D unclear. V lost 0 bases, J lost 0 bases, and 7 bases lay in between. The CDR3 is made up of 15 amino acids. Germline V lookup: CDR1 SGDLS, CDR2 YYNGEE. The CDR3 DNA reads as TGTGCCAGCAGCGTAGATGGGAGCTCTGGAAACACCATATATTTT. The encoded protein is CASSVDGSSGNTIYF.

The V call is TRBV4-3, the J call TRBJ1-1, with TRBD1 matching 10 bases. The CDR3 is 17 amino acids. Unmatched junction bases numbered 6, after V lost 2 bases and J lost 0 bases. CDR1 is LGHNA and CDR2 is YSLEER in the germline V gene. In DNA form, the CDR3 reads TGCGCCAGCAGCCAAAAACCGGGACAGGGGTTGAACACTGAAGCTTTCTTT. It encodes CASSQKPGQGLNTEAFF.

The chain recombines TRBV9 with TRBJ2-1, with 7 bases fitting TRBD2. Germline values: CDR1 SGDLS, CDR2 YYNGEE. CDR3 size: 18 residues. The J segment lost 1 base and the V segment lost 5 bases, leaving 15 bases of the junction unmatched. CDR3 nucleotides: TGTGCCAGCAGTCGTTTTTCCCTACTAGCGTCTTCCTACAATGAGCAGTTCTTC. As protein: CASSRFSLLASSYNEQFF.